Below, 21 T cell receptor beta chains from the same sample are listed, as sequenced in a study of PD-1 blockade in classical Hodgkin lymphoma. Using immunoSEQ multiplex PCR, the repertoire was profiled, and TCRdb retains in-frame clones only, with some absent. The sample lists 7,000 or so clones; about four fifths were seen once. Each patient relapsed following autologous stem cell transplantation, and prior brentuximab vedotin exposure differed. Material: peripheral blood mononuclear cells (PBMCs), obtained before the second cycle of nivolumab. These receptors originate from a human donor with classical Hodgkin lymphoma.

This chain connects TRBV4-3 to TRBJ2-3; D uncertain. Trimming stripped 0 bases from V and 0 bases from J, with 7 bases between. Germline values: CDR1 LGHNA, CDR2 YSLEER. The CDR3 runs to 15 residues. In DNA form, the CDR3 reads TGCGCCAGCAGCCAAGATGGAACTAGCACAGATACGCAGTATTTT. It codes for CASSQDGTSTDTQYF.

The V call is TRBV7-9, the J call TRBJ2-1; the D gene is possibly TRBD2 (6 bases). The CDR3 spans 17 residues. Germline CDR1 reads SEHNR; CDR2 reads FQNEAQ (reference sequence). V was pared by 3 bases and J by 1 base, with 16 bases between. CDR3 nucleotide sequence: TGTGCCAGCAGCTTCCTCGGCGGGGTCGGGTCCTACAATGAGCAGTTCTTC. This encodes CASSFLGGVGSYNEQFF.

The rearrangement joins TRBV27 to TRBJ1-5; D might be TRBD1 (5 bases). Trimming shortened V by 3 bases and J by 4 bases, and 10 bases separated the two germline ends. This CDR3 region has 14 residues. The germline CDR1 and CDR2 sequences are MNHEY and SMNVEV (reference sequence). The CDR3 loop is CASSLYQGNQPQHF. In DNA form, the CDR3 reads TGTGCCAGCAGTTTGTATCAGGGTAATCAGCCCCAGCATTTT.

V gene TRBV11-2 combines with J gene TRBJ2-5; D might be TRBD1 or TRBD2, each matching 6 bases. Germline CDR1 reads SGHAT; CDR2 reads FQNNGV. The V gene lost 3 bases and the J gene lost 2 bases, with 10 bases spanning the gap. The CDR3 consists of 14 residues. CDR3 in DNA: TGTGCCAGCAGCTTGTGGGGGGCTCAAGAGACCCAGTACTTC. Protein sequence: CASSLWGAQETQYF.

The rearrangement joins TRBV6-5 to TRBJ2-2, with D perhaps TRBD2 (5 bases). From germline, CDR1 is MNHEY and CDR2 SVGAGI. The CDR3 has 14 amino acids. V shed 10 bases and J shed 4 bases, with 16 bases lying between them. CDR3 loop: CATLRSGSTGELFF. CDR3 coding DNA: TGTGCCACCCTCCGGAGCGGAAGCACCGGGGAGCTGTTTTTT.

The count of this clone is one. The V call is TRBV7-2, the J call TRBJ2-7, with D tentatively TRBD2 (6 bases). V was cut by 5 bases and J by 3 bases, with 14 bases left in between. Germline CDR1 reads SGHTA; CDR2 reads FQGNSA. This CDR3 contains 14 residues. The CDR3: CASSALAAGYEQYF. The CDR3 nucleotides read TGTGCCAGCAGCGCGTTAGCGGCCGGCTACGAGCAGTACTTC. Using reference TRBV7-2 and TRBJ2-7 for the parts outside the CDR3, the full variable domain is GAGVSQSPSNKVTEKGKDVELRCDPISGHTALYWYRQSLGQGLEFLIYFQGNSAPDKSGLPSDRFSAERTGGSVSTLTIQRTQQEDSAVYLCASSALAAGYEQYFGPGTRLTVT.

The V call is TRBV11-1, the J call TRBJ2-5, with 13 bases aligning to TRBD2. The V gene's germline CDR1 is SGHAT and CDR2 FQDESV (reference sequence). The trim removed 5 bases at V and 4 bases at J, leaving 10 bases unmatched. CDR3 size: 17 residues. The DNA for the CDR3 is TGTGCCAGCAGCCAGATCCTGGGACTAGCGGGATCAGAGACCCAGTACTTC. The encoded protein is CASSQILGLAGSETQYF.

The chain recombines TRBV7-2 with TRBJ2-5; D is possibly TRBD2 (6 bases). The germline V and J ends were trimmed by 5 bases and 5 bases, with 15 bases remaining between them. CDR1 is SGHTA, CDR2 FQGNSA, per germline. The CDR3 length is 14 residues. In nucleotides, the CDR3 is TGTGCCAGCAGCATACGGACTACCGGTGAGACCCAGTACTTC. As protein: CASSIRTTGETQYF.

The chain links TRBV28 to TRBJ1-2; D is uncertain. V gave up 4 bases and J gave up 1 base, with 19 bases separating them. Germline V gene sequence: CDR1 MDHEN, CDR2 SYDVKM. This CDR3 is 17 amino acids long. CDR3 sequence reads: CASSSETRLGLNYGYTF. CDR3 nucleotide sequence: TGTGCCAGCAGTTCCGAGACCCGCCTTGGCCTTAACTATGGCTACACCTTC.

The V and J genes are TRBV29-1 and TRBJ2-1; 10 bases fit TRBD1. Germline CDR1 and CDR2: SQVTM and ANQGSEA. The CDR3 has 16 amino acids. V shed 0 bases and J 0 bases; nucleotides not matched to a gene: 2. CDR3 in amino acids: CSVEEDRGSSYNEQFF. The CDR3, as DNA: TGCAGCGTTGAAGAGGACAGGGGGTCCTCCTACAATGAGCAGTTCTTC.

J is TRBJ1-1 and V is TRBV6-1; D unclear. This CDR3 has 13 amino acids. CDR1 is MNHNS, CDR2 SASEGT, per germline. Trimming left V 5 bases short and J 7 bases short, with 14 bases between. The CDR3 reads CASSISPDLEAFF. CDR3 nucleotide sequence: TGTGCCAGCAGTATTTCCCCTGATCTTGAAGCTTTCTTT.

This clone was picked up one time. The chain joins TRBV5-1 to TRBJ2-3; TRBD1 agrees at 8 bases. Germline V gives CDR1 SGHRS, CDR2 YFSETQ. The J segment lost 2 bases and the V segment lost 4 bases, leaving 6 bases of the junction unmatched. CDR3 length: 15 amino acids. The CDR3 is CASSERTGTTDTQYF. In DNA, the CDR3 is TGCGCCAGCAGCGAAAGGACAGGGACCACAGATACGCAGTATTTT.

V and J are TRBV5-6 and TRBJ1-6, with 8 positions matching TRBD1. J gave up 10 bases and V 4 bases, and 7 bases lay outside the gene matches. CDR1 SGHDT and CDR2 YYEEEE come from the germline V gene. This CDR3 comprises 14 residues. CDR3 in DNA: TGTGCCAGCAGCCAAGGACAGGGTTACTCACCCCTCCACTTT. Encoded protein: CASSQGQGYSPLHF.

This clone was observed a few times. For the CDR3, the DNA is TGTGCCAGCAGTCCTCAGGACAGGGGAGACAATGAGCAGTTCTTC. It translates to CASSPQDRGDNEQFF. The chain links TRBV6-5 to TRBJ2-1, with TRBD1 identical over 9 bases. Germline loops: CDR1 MNHEY, CDR2 SVGAGI. The length of the CDR3 is 15 residues. J gave up 5 bases and V 5 bases, and 7 bases lay outside the gene matches.

The rearrangement uses TRBV7-9 and TRBJ2-7; 7 bases line up with TRBD2. Germline V gene lookup returns CDR1 SEHNR and CDR2 FQNEAQ (reference sequence). CDR3 length: 17 residues. V lost 5 bases, J lost 4 bases, and 17 bases stayed unmatched. Here the CDR3 reads CASSPYPSGRGPYEQYF. CDR3 sequence (DNA): TGTGCCAGCAGCCCGTACCCTAGCGGACGGGGCCCTTACGAGCAGTACTTC. Using reference TRBV7-9 and TRBJ2-7 for the parts outside the CDR3, the full variable domain is DTGVSQNPRHKITKRGQNVTFRCDPISEHNRLYWYRQTLGQGPEFLTYFQNEAQLEKSRLLSDRFSAERPKGSFSTLEIQRTEQGDSAMYLCASSPYPSGRGPYEQYFGPGTRLTVT.

The chain couples TRBV5-4 to TRBJ2-1; D possibly corresponds to TRBD1 (6 bases). Germline V gene lookup returns CDR1 SGHNT and CDR2 YYREEE (reference sequence). This CDR3 spans 14 amino acids. V dropped 4 bases and J dropped 4 bases, with 12 bases sitting between them. CDR3 loop: CASSSKQGYNEQFF. Written as DNA, the CDR3 is TGTGCCAGCAGCAGTAAACAGGGATACAATGAGCAGTTCTTC.

The table lists this clone with a few counts. J is TRBJ2-2 and V is TRBV5-6; possibly TRBD1 for D (6 bases). Germline lookup yields CDR1 SGHDT and CDR2 YYEEEE. The length of the CDR3 is 15 residues. With 0 bases removed from V and 2 bases from J, the gap between germline ends came to 8 bases. As DNA, the CDR3 is TGTGCCAGCAGCTTGGACAGGGACAACACCGGGGAGCTGTTTTTT. Translated: CASSLDRDNTGELFF.

This chain joins TRBV5-6 and TRBJ2-4; 7 bases agree with TRBD2. The CDR3 spans 13 residues. Germline values: CDR1 SGHDT, CDR2 YYEEEE. V lost 3 bases to trimming and J lost 12 bases; unmatched junction nucleotides: 9. CDR3 sequence reads: CASSSPGRGSQYF. Written as DNA, the CDR3 is TGTGCCAGCAGCTCCCCAGGGAGGGGATCTCAGTACTTC.

The chain recombines TRBV4-1 with TRBJ2-3, with 8 positions matching TRBD2. Germline V gene sequence: CDR1 MGHRA, CDR2 YSYEKL. The CDR3 is 16 amino acids. V lost 0 bases and J lost 2; bases outside the gene matches: 4. The chain's CDR3 is CASSQEVAGTTDTQYF. CDR3 nucleotides: TGCGCCAGCAGCCAAGAGGTAGCGGGGACCACAGATACGCAGTATTTT.

The chain is built from TRBV27 and TRBJ1-6, with 7 bases identical to TRBD1. This CDR3 has 14 residues. J gave up 3 bases and V 4 bases, and 0 bases lay outside the gene matches. Per the germline V gene, CDR1 is MNHEY and CDR2 is SMNVEV (reference sequence). This CDR3 reads CASSYRGYNSPLHF. The CDR3 DNA sequence: TGTGCCAGCAGTTACAGGGGCTATAATTCACCCCTCCACTTT.

The V gene is TRBV19, the J gene TRBJ2-1; no clear D. Germline V gene lookup returns CDR1 LNHDA and CDR2 SQIVND (reference sequence). This CDR3 spans 16 amino acids. Between the trimmed V and J ends, which lost 6 bases and 4 bases, there was a span of 19 bases. CDR3 sequence reads: CASSPSTIAPYNEQFF. In DNA form, the CDR3 reads TGTGCCAGTAGCCCCTCCACCATAGCTCCATACAATGAGCAGTTCTTC.